These 20 T cell receptor beta chains were sequenced from one sample in a study of blood T cell repertoires in COVID-19. TCRdb's copy holds only in-frame clones and misses some; the assay was immunoSEQ multiplex PCR. Of about 50,000 clones listed, about 86% are singletons. The sample taken for sequencing was peripheral blood. These receptors originate from a human donor in a cohort sampled during active COVID-19.

This clone was seen a few times. The chain is built from TRBV20-1 and TRBJ2-7; no reliable D call. CDR3 length equals 8 residues. CDR1 is DFQATT and CDR2 is SNEGSKA in the germline V gene (reference sequence). In DNA, the CDR3 is TGCTCCCACTACGAGCAGTACTTC. Its protein is CSHYEQYF.

The chain uses TRBV5-1 and TRBJ1-1; D is ambiguous. The CDR3 spans 13 residues. The ends were cut back, 7 bases at V and 3 bases at J, with 13 bases in the middle. Per germline, CDR1 SGHRS and CDR2 YFSETQ. The CDR3 reads CASHQMLDTEAFF. CDR3 DNA sequence: TGCGCCAGCCACCAGATGCTGGACACTGAAGCTTTCTTT.

The V call is TRBV6-5, the J call TRBJ1-2; TRBD1 agrees at 9 bases. The CDR3 spans 15 residues. The ends lost 8 bases at V and 5 bases at J; junction bases unmatched: 12. The germline V gene has CDR1 MNHEY and CDR2 SVGAGI. DNA of the CDR3: TGTGCCAGCCATCCCCGGACAGGGGCGACTTATGGCTACACCTTC. Its protein product is CASHPRTGATYGYTF.

The gene calls are TRBV5-4 and TRBJ2-3, with 8 bases fitting TRBD2. The length of the CDR3 is 15 residues. Germline CDR1 is SGHNT and CDR2 is YYREEE (reference sequence). Losses at the gene ends were 0 bases for V and 1 base for J; bases not matched to a gene: 1. The DNA of the CDR3 is TGTGCCAGCAGCTTGGGGACTAGCCGCACAGATACGCAGTATTTT. It encodes CASSLGTSRTDTQYF.

CDR3 bases: TGTGCCAGCAGCCTTACAGGGTGGGCTGAAGCTTTCTTT. Its translation: CASSLTGWAEAFF. The chain joins TRBV11-2 to TRBJ1-1, with a weak D call TRBD1 (6 bases). V shed 5 bases and J shed 6 bases, with 13 bases lying between them. Germline assignment: CDR1 SGHAT and CDR2 FQNNGV. This CDR3 region has 13 residues.

Turning to this clone: This same CDR3 is encoded by further DNA sequences in the sample. The chain joins TRBV5-6 to TRBJ2-7; D unclear. The CDR3 runs 12 residues. Deletions cut 0 bases from V and 3 bases from J, with 4 bases between. Germline CDR1 reads SGHDT; CDR2 reads YYEEEE. The CDR3 sequence is CASSLGGYEQYF. CDR3 sequence (DNA): TGTGCCAGCAGCTTGGGAGGCTACGAGCAGTACTTC.

This chain joins TRBV29-1 and TRBJ2-7, with D uncertain. The CDR3 length is 13 residues. V was trimmed by 4 bases and J by 5 bases, leaving 15 bases between them. The germline CDR1 and CDR2 sequences are SQVTM and ANQGSEA. CDR3 protein: CSVGGSLSDEQYF. DNA for the CDR3: TGCAGCGTTGGCGGCAGCCTCTCGGACGAGCAGTACTTC.

The chain combines TRBV11-3 with TRBJ2-1; D is undetermined. Trimming removed 0 bases at V and 0 bases at J, with 9 bases between. This CDR3 is built from 16 residues. The V gene's germline CDR1 is SGHNT and CDR2 YENEEA. The CDR3, as DNA: TGTGCCAGCAGCTTAGATGGCCTCAGCTCCTACAATGAGCAGTTCTTC. The encoded protein is CASSLDGLSSYNEQFF.

The V and J genes are TRBV29-1 and TRBJ2-1; D may be TRBD2 (6 bases). In germline, CDR1 is SQVTM, CDR2 ANQGSEA. There are 13 residues in the CDR3. Trimming pared 4 bases from V and 3 bases from J, leaving 10 bases between. The CDR3 bases are TGCAGCGTTGGCAGCGGGTTCTACAATGAGCAGTTCTTC. It translates to CSVGSGFYNEQFF.

This clone was counted only a few times. The chain uses TRBV5-1 and TRBJ2-1; 8 nucleotides match TRBD2. CDR3 length: 14 residues. Trimming cost V 2 bases and J 7 bases; bases outside gene matches: 5. CDR1 is SGHRS and CDR2 is YFSETQ in the germline V gene. The CDR3 sequence: CASSLSGGGNEQFF. The CDR3 DNA reads as TGCGCCAGCAGCTTAAGCGGGGGAGGGAATGAGCAGTTCTTC.

The chain carries TRBV10-2 and TRBJ2-1; D call uncertain. Trimming took off 0 bases at V and 2 bases at J, with 11 bases between the two ends. From germline, CDR1 is WSHSY and CDR2 SAAADI. The CDR3 sequence is 16 residues long. The CDR3 sequence: CASSESTLWAYNEQFF. CDR3 bases: TGCGCCAGCAGTGAGTCGACTCTGTGGGCCTACAATGAGCAGTTCTTC.

The chain links TRBV4-1 to TRBJ1-6; 8 nucleotides agree with TRBD1. Germline V gene lookup returns CDR1 MGHRA and CDR2 YSYEKL. V was clipped by 2 bases and J by 6 bases; unmatched bases: 3. This CDR3 has 15 residues. The CDR3 loop is CASSQPGQVNSPLHF. CDR3 sequence (DNA): TGCGCCAGCAGCCAACCGGGACAGGTTAATTCACCCCTCCACTTT.

The chain recombines TRBV29-1 with TRBJ1-4; 8 positions agree with TRBD1. After removal of 4 bases from V and 0 bases from J, the junction contained 4 bases not matched to a gene. The CDR3 has 15 amino acids. Germline-derived CDR1 and CDR2 are SQVTM and ANQGSEA. In DNA, the CDR3 is TGCAGCGTTGCCCGGACAGGGTCAACTAATGAAAAACTGTTTTTT. Its protein product is CSVARTGSTNEKLFF.

The chain carries TRBV7-9 and TRBJ1-2, with a possible D match to TRBD1 (6 bases). Germline V CDR1 and CDR2: SEHNR, FQNEAQ (reference sequence). The CDR3 is 13 amino acids. V lost 5 bases to trimming and J lost 4 bases, with 11 bases between them. The CDR3 bases are TGTGCCAGCAGCCCAACGGACAGCTATGGCTACACCTTC. This gives the protein CASSPTDSYGYTF.

This clone was observed a handful of times. This chain joins TRBV11-2 and TRBJ1-4; D is unresolved. Germline V lookup: CDR1 SGHAT, CDR2 FQNNGV. The CDR3 loop spans 14 amino acids. The V end was cut by 6 bases, the J end by 6 bases, with 14 bases between. CDR3 loop: CASSSQVAYEKLFF. The DNA of the CDR3 is TGTGCCAGCAGTAGCCAAGTGGCATATGAAAAACTGTTTTTT. Full variable domain (rest looked up from reference TRBV11-2 and TRBJ1-4): EAGVAQSPRYKIIEKRQSVAFWCNPISGHATLYWYQQILGQGPKLLIQFQNNGVVDDSQLPKDRFSAERLKGVDSTLKIQPAKLEDSAVYLCASSSQVAYEKLFFGSGTQLSVL.

V usage is TRBV29-1 and J usage is TRBJ1-1, with a tentative D call TRBD1 (5 bases). Germline loops: CDR1 SQVTM, CDR2 ANQGSEA. This CDR3 contains 13 residues. The ends were cut back, 6 bases at V and 4 bases at J, with 15 bases in the middle. This CDR3 reads CSVATGLSTEAFF. DNA of the CDR3: TGCAGCGTAGCAACAGGCCTCAGCACTGAAGCTTTCTTT.

V gene TRBV2 combines with J gene TRBJ1-5; 7 positions match TRBD1. CDR1 SNHLY and CDR2 FYNNEI come from the germline V gene. J was trimmed by 1 base and V by 6 bases; bases with no gene match: 9. This CDR3 spans 16 amino acids. Here the CDR3 reads CASSPGQAGSNQPQHF. In DNA form, the CDR3 reads TGTGCCAGCAGCCCAGGACAGGCCGGGAGCAATCAGCCCCAGCATTTT. Full variable domain (outside the CDR3, taken from reference TRBV2 and TRBJ1-5): EPEVTQTPSHQVTQMGQEVILRCVPISNHLYFYWYRQILGQKVEFLVSFYNNEISEKSEIFDDQFSVERPDGSNFTLKIRSTKLEDSAMYFCASSPGQAGSNQPQHFGDGTRLSIL.

V and J are TRBV5-6 and TRBJ1-5; tentative D call: TRBD1 (5 bases). The germline V gene encodes CDR1 SGHDT and CDR2 YYEEEE. The CDR3 loop spans 11 amino acids. Trimming removed 4 bases from V and 9 bases from J, with 8 bases in between. CDR3 sequence reads: CASSAGGPQHF. Here the CDR3 DNA reads TGTGCCAGCAGCGCGGGGGGGCCCCAGCATTTT.

The chain employs TRBV6-5 and TRBJ1-3; TRBD1 matches 7 bases. The germline V gene encodes CDR1 MNHEY and CDR2 SVGAGI. This CDR3 is 15 amino acids long. Trimming cost V 5 bases and J 2 bases; bases outside gene matches: 6. CDR3 DNA: TGTGCCAGCAGTCCCAAGACAGGGACTGGAAACACCATATATTTT. Its translation is CASSPKTGTGNTIYF.

This clone was seen once. The rearrangement uses TRBV5-5 and TRBJ1-2; tentatively, D is TRBD1 (6 bases). The ends were cut back, 4 bases at V and 4 bases at J, with 17 bases in the middle. Germline V CDR1 and CDR2: SGHKS, YYEKEE (reference sequence). This CDR3 has 15 amino acids. CDR3: CASSLQTGTIYGYTF. DNA for the CDR3: TGTGCCAGCAGCCTCCAGACCGGGACAATCTATGGCTACACCTTC.